The 20 T cell receptor beta chains below come from one sample, sequenced in a study of T cells after yellow fever vaccination. From the 5' RACE reads, TCRdb called clonotypes with MiXCR, one entry per CDR3 protein. The data show 300,000 to 450,000 distinct CDR3 sequences, roughly 6.1% seen once. The sample here was PBMCs, taken 5 days after the yellow fever booster vaccination. Receptors originate from a man aged 25-40 years who received the YFV17D yellow fever vaccine.

This clonotype showed up many times. DNA for the CDR3: TGTGCCAGCAGCCGAGGGACAGGGGAGTGGACCGAGCAGTACTTC. It encodes CASSRGTGEWTEQYF. V and J are TRBV11-2 and TRBJ2-7; 10 nucleotides match TRBD1. Per germline, CDR1 SGHAT and CDR2 FQNNGV. Unmatched junction bases numbered 10, after V lost 5 bases and J lost 6 bases. The length of the CDR3 is 15 residues.

This clonotype has just a few counts. The chain recombines TRBV20-1 with TRBJ2-2; TRBD2 matches at 9 bases. CDR1 and CDR2 from the germline V gene are DFQATT and SNEGSKA (reference sequence). This CDR3 has 14 amino acids. V was pared by 2 bases and J by 7 bases, with 5 bases of the junction left unmatched. CDR3 protein: CSARTPSGNGELFF. CDR3 coding DNA: TGCAGTGCTAGAACGCCTAGCGGGAACGGGGAGCTGTTTTTT.

This clonotype was detected many times. The rearrangement joins TRBV20-1 to TRBJ2-1; 7 nucleotides match TRBD2. Germline V gene sequence: CDR1 DFQATT, CDR2 SNEGSKA (reference sequence). This CDR3 is 12 amino acids long. The junction had 6 bases not matched to a gene; V was cut back by 4 bases and J by 9 bases. This CDR3 is CSATLGGVEQFF. Written as DNA, the CDR3 is TGCAGTGCTACCTTGGGGGGGGTTGAGCAGTTCTTC.

This chain links TRBV7-6 with TRBJ2-3, with D unclear. Trimming took off 4 bases at V and 4 bases at J, with 9 bases between the two ends. This CDR3 comprises 13 residues. Germline V gives CDR1 SGHVS, CDR2 FNYEAQ. The chain's CDR3 is CASSYSSADTQYF. CDR3 nucleotide sequence: TGTGCCAGCAGCTACTCCTCCGCAGATACGCAGTATTTT.

This clonotype has ten or more counts. This chain connects TRBV20-1 to TRBJ1-5; no firm D call. The CDR3 totals 12 residues. Germline CDR1 DFQATT, CDR2 SNEGSKA (reference sequence). The germline V and J ends were trimmed by 4 bases and 2 bases, with 6 bases remaining between them. CDR3 loop: CSAKGGNQPQHF. The DNA for the CDR3 is TGCAGTGCTAAGGGTGGCAATCAGCCCCAGCATTTT.

The sample holds many counts of this clonotype. This rearrangement joins TRBV2 to TRBJ2-7; D is unclear. The V end lost 4 bases, the J end lost 7 bases, and 8 bases lay between the germline ends. The CDR3 sequence is 11 residues long. Germline values: CDR1 SNHLY, CDR2 FYNNEI. The CDR3 DNA sequence: TGTGCCAGCAGTGGGTCTGTGGAGCAGTACTTC. This encodes CASSGSVEQYF.

V and J are TRBV7-2 and TRBJ2-3, with TRBD2 identical over 11 bases. Trimming took 3 bases from V and 3 from J; bases not matched to a gene: 2. CDR1 and CDR2 (germline): SGHTA, FQGNSA. This CDR3 is 15 amino acids long. The CDR3 DNA reads TGTGCCAGCAGCTTTCCTAGCGGGAGGACAGATACGCAGTATTTT. Protein sequence: CASSFPSGRTDTQYF. The full variable domain, in which reference TRBV7-2 and TRBJ2-3 provide the parts outside the CDR3, is GAGVSQSPSNKVTEKGKDVELRCDPISGHTALYWYRQSLGQGLEFLIYFQGNSAPDKSGLPSDRFSAERTGGSVSTLTIQRTQQEDSAVYLCASSFPSGRTDTQYFGPGTRLTVL.

The sample holds many counts of this clonotype. The V call is TRBV19, the J call TRBJ1-1; D not resolved. V was trimmed by 5 bases and J by 6 bases, leaving 13 bases between them. The length of the CDR3 is 13 residues. Germline CDR1 and CDR2: LNHDA and SQIVND (reference sequence). The CDR3 nucleotides read TGTGCCAGTAGTTTTGGCCACCTCTCTGAAGCTTTCTTT. This gives the protein CASSFGHLSEAFF. Variable domain in full (rest from reference TRBV19 and TRBJ1-1): DGGITQSPKYLFRKEGQNVTLSCEQNLNHDAMYWYRQDPGQGLRLIYYSQIVNDFQKGDIAEGYSVSREKKESFPLTVTSAQKNPTAFYLCASSFGHLSEAFFGQGTRLTVV.

This clonotype was observed a few times. The chain joins TRBV7-2 to TRBJ2-5; D not certain. The CDR3 loop spans 15 amino acids. CDR1 SGHTA and CDR2 FQGNSA come from the germline V gene. Trimming took off 2 bases at V and 5 bases at J, with 15 bases between the two ends. CDR3 in amino acids: CASSLQKLFLETQYF. The CDR3 bases are TGTGCCAGCAGCTTACAAAAGTTGTTTCTGGAGACCCAGTACTTC.

This clonotype was seen only a few times. The J gene is TRBJ1-1, the V gene TRBV5-4; D gene ambiguous. Deletions cut 2 bases from V and 1 base from J, with 6 bases between. Germline loops: CDR1 SGHNT, CDR2 YYREEE (reference sequence). The CDR3 is 13 amino acids. The CDR3 loop is CASSFNQNTEAFF. CDR3 nucleotide sequence: TGTGCCAGCAGCTTCAATCAGAACACTGAAGCTTTCTTT. Full variable domain (outside the CDR3, taken from reference TRBV5-4 and TRBJ1-1): ETGVTQSPTHLIKTRGQQVTLRCSSQSGHNTVSWYQQALGQGPQFIFQYYREEENGRGNFPPRFSGLQFPNYSSELNVNALELDDSALYLCASSFNQNTEAFFGQGTRLTVV.

The chain joins TRBV7-9 to TRBJ2-3; a possible D gene is TRBD2 (5 bases). The CDR3 totals 16 residues. Germline CDR1 reads SEHNR; CDR2 reads FQNEAQ (reference sequence). Trimming removed 0 bases from V and 0 bases from J, with 10 bases in between. The CDR3 DNA reads as TGTGCCAGCAGCTTAGCGGCCGGGGTGAGCACAGATACGCAGTATTTT. Its protein product is CASSLAAGVSTDTQYF.

The chain carries TRBV7-2 and TRBJ1-4; the match to TRBD1 covers 7 bases. CDR1 and CDR2 (germline): SGHTA, FQGNSA. Germline trimming cut 1 base from V and 8 bases from J; bases unmatched to any gene: 4. This CDR3 comprises 14 residues. DNA of the CDR3: TGTGCCAGCAGCTTAGAGTCAGGGGGGGAAAAACTGTTTTTT. Translated, it gives CASSLESGGEKLFF.

This clonotype turned up a few times. The gene calls are TRBV5-1 and TRBJ2-5; D is unclear. The CDR3 covers 13 residues. V lost 4 bases and J 3 bases, leaving 10 bases between the germline ends. Germline V gives CDR1 SGHRS, CDR2 YFSETQ. The CDR3 DNA reads as TGCGCCAGCAGCGTATGGGTAGAAGAGACCCAGTACTTC. Encoded protein: CASSVWVEETQYF.

V gene TRBV5-1 combines with J gene TRBJ2-7, with D possibly called TRBD1 or TRBD2 (5 bases each). The length of the CDR3 is 14 residues. Trimming stripped 3 bases from V and 0 bases from J, with 10 bases between. Germline V CDR1 and CDR2: SGHRS, YFSETQ. Here the CDR3 DNA reads TGCGCCAGCAGCTCCGGGACGGTCTCCTACGAGCAGTACTTC. It encodes CASSSGTVSYEQYF.

This clonotype was counted a few times. The gene calls are TRBV5-1 and TRBJ2-7, with 8 bases fitting TRBD1. V was clipped by 6 bases and J by 2 bases; unmatched bases: 10. This CDR3 region has 15 residues. Germline assignment: CDR1 SGHRS and CDR2 YFSETQ. CDR3 region: CASNLLPTGAYEQYF. As DNA, the CDR3 is TGCGCCAGCAACCTACTACCGACAGGGGCCTACGAGCAGTACTTC.

This clonotype was recorded many times. The V and J genes are TRBV11-2 and TRBJ2-1; D is perhaps TRBD2 (6 bases). Germline V gene sequence: CDR1 SGHAT, CDR2 FQNNGV. Trimming stripped 1 base from V and 8 bases from J, with 15 bases between. This CDR3 is 15 amino acids long. This chain's CDR3 is CASSLGGTGSDEQFF. CDR3 nucleotides: TGTGCCAGCAGCTTAGGGGGGACTGGGAGCGATGAGCAGTTCTTC.

The V call is TRBV14, the J call TRBJ1-4; D not resolved. This CDR3 region has 15 residues. Germline CDR1 and CDR2: SGHDN and FVKESK. Deletions cut 1 base from V and 5 bases from J, with 11 bases between. This CDR3 reads CASSQVGDGNEKLFF. The CDR3 DNA reads TGTGCCAGCAGCCAAGTAGGAGACGGGAATGAAAAACTGTTTTTT.

This clonotype has a count of ten or more. This chain joins TRBV6-5 and TRBJ2-1; tentatively, D is TRBD1 or TRBD2 (5 bases each). The V gene lost 6 bases and the J gene lost 8 bases, with 14 bases spanning the gap. This CDR3 has 13 amino acids. The germline V gene has CDR1 MNHEY and CDR2 SVGAGI. The CDR3 DNA reads TGTGCCAGCAGGTGGGGGAGCGGAGATGAGCAGTTCTTC. This gives the protein CASRWGSGDEQFF.

This clonotype was recorded at least ten times. This rearrangement joins TRBV29-1 to TRBJ2-6; perhaps TRBD1 as D (5 bases). The CDR3 contains 16 residues. The germline V and J ends were trimmed by 5 bases and 8 bases, with 22 bases remaining between them. Germline CDR1 is SQVTM and CDR2 is ANQGSEA. CDR3 nucleotide sequence: TGCAGCGTTCTTTCCTGGACACCACGGTCCCCCAACGTCCTGACTTTC. This encodes CSVLSWTPRSPNVLTF.

This clonotype was detected ten times or more. V gene TRBV29-1 combines with J gene TRBJ2-7, with 11 bases that match TRBD2. The CDR3 has 14 residues. CDR1 and CDR2 from the germline V gene are SQVTM and ANQGSEA. Trimming at V came to 8 bases and at J to 6 bases, leaving 12 bases not matched to a gene. The CDR3 coding sequence is TGCAGCATTATAGCGGGAGGGTGGACGGGCGAGCAGTACTTC. It yields the protein CSIIAGGWTGEQYF.